This TCR beta chain was sequenced for a study of STAT5B mutations in CD4+ large granular lymphocyte leukemia. Study conclusions and caveats: Over 20% of private leukemic clonotypes occurred rarely in other patients' non-leukemic repertoires. Top patient clones used TRBV06 genes more often: 8/27 versus 2/35 in controls.

Libraries were prepared by immunoSEQ multiplex PCR; TCRdb keeps only in-frame clonotypes and omits some of them. The table has about 48,000 clones, roughly two thirds seen once. Comments on this clone: Its antigen remains unknown.

From germline, CDR1 is MNHEY and CDR2 SVGAGI. The V end lost 6 bases, the J end lost 9 bases, and 9 bases lay between the germline ends. The CDR3 runs to 11 residues. The J gene is TRBJ2-1, the V gene TRBV6-5; a possible D gene is TRBD1 (6 bases). Sequencing was performed on CD4+ T cells from blood buffy coats. The receptor comes from a human donor in good health. CDR3 sequence (DNA): TGTGCCAGCAGCCAAGGGGGTGAGCAGTTCTTC. Its translation is CASSQGGEQFF.